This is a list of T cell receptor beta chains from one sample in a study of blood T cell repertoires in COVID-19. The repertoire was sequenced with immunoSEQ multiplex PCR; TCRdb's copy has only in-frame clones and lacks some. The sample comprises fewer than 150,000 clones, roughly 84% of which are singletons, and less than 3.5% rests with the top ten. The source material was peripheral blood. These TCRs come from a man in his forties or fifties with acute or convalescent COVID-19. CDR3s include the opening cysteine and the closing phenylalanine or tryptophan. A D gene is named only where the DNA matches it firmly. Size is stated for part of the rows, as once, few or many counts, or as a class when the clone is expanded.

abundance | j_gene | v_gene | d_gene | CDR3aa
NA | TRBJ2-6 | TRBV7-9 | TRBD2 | CASSLTGGVSSGANVLTF
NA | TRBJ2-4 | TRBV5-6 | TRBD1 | CASSLGSARGRDVKNIQYF
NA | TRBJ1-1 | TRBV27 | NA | CASSSFLGQEAFF
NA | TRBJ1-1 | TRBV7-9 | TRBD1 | CASSSDRGDTEAFF
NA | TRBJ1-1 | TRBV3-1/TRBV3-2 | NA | CASSQGAGNTEAFF
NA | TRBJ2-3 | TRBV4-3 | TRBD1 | CASSPISRGPTDTQYF
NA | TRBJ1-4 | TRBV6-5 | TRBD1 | CASSYSGGFNEKLFF
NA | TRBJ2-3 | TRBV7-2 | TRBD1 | CASSHRDRDTQYF
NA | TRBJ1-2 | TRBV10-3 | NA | CAISESGYGYTF
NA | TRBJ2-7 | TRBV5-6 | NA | CASSLYPGPTYEQYF
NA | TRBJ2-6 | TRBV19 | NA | CASSIEGSYSGANVLTF
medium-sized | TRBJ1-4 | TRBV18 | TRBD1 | CASSPGQGDEKLFF
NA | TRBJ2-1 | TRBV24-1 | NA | CATSDWVGAGEQFF
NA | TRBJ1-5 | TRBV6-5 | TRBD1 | CASSWDRVQPQHF
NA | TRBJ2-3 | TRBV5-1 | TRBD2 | CASSPGTSGETQYF
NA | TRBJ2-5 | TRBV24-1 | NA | CATSGASRGQETQYF
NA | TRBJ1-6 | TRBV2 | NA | CASGAVGQNSPLHF
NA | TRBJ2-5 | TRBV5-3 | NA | CARSRGQSEETQYF
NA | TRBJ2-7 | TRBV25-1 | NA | CASSETGLLEQYF
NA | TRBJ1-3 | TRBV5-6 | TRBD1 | CASSRGQGEAGNTIYF